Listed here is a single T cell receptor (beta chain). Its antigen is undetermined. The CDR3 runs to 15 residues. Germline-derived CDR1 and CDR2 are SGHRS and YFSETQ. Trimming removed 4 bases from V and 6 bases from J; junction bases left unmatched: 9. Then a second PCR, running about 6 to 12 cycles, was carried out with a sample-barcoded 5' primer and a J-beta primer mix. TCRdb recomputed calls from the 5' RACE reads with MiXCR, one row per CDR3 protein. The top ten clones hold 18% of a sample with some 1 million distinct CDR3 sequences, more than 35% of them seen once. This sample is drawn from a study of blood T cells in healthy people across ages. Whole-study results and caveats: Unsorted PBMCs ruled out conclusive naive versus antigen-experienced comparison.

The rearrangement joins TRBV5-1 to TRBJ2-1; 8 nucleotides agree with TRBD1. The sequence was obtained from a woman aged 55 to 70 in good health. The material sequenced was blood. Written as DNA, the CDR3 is TGCGCCAGCAGCCTGGAGACAGGGGCGGTCAATGAGCAGTTCTTC. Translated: CASSLETGAVNEQFF. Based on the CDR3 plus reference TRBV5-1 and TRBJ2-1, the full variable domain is KAGVTQTPRYLIKTRGQQVTLSCSPISGHRSVSWYQQTPGQGLQFLFEYFSETQRNKGNFPGRFSGRQFSNSRSEMNVSTLELGDSALYLCASSLETGAVNEQFFGPGTRLTVL.